These 17 T cell receptor beta chains were all obtained from the same sample, sequenced in a study of T cells in Graves' hyperthyroidism and ophthalmopathy. There were TCR beta CDR3 regions amplified from RNA transcripts. The TCR CDR3 first-round RT-PCR relied on the HTBI primer set. Each CDR3 protein is one row after TCRdb ran MiXCR on the multiplex PCR reads. Of under 400,000 distinct CDR3 sequences listed, 18% are singletons. Material for sequencing was blood. The receptor set was obtained from a woman between 35 and 50 years old with Graves' ophthalmopathy.

V usage is TRBV7-9 and J usage is TRBJ2-5; D not resolved. The ends were cut back, 4 bases at V and 4 bases at J, with 10 bases in the middle. CDR1 is SEHNR and CDR2 is FQNEAQ in the germline V gene (reference sequence). The CDR3 runs to 13 residues. Here the CDR3 reads CASSSPLTETQYF. CDR3 nucleotides: TGTGCCAGCAGCTCGCCGTTGACAGAGACCCAGTACTTC.

This clonotype has at least ten counts. The chain employs TRBV3-1 and TRBJ1-2; the D gene is possibly TRBD1 (5 bases). Trimming cost V 1 base and J 8 bases, with 8 bases left between them. The CDR3 spans 12 residues. Germline CDR1 is LGHDT and CDR2 is YNNKEL (reference sequence). The CDR3 DNA reads as TGTGCCAGCAGCCAAGTCGGGGCCGGCTACACCTTC. Translation gives CASSQVGAGYTF.

This clonotype showed up many times. The chain is built from TRBV2 and TRBJ1-2; D remains unclear. The V end lost 4 bases, the J end lost 8 bases, and 8 bases lay between the germline ends. Germline CDR1 is SNHLY and CDR2 is FYNNEI. The CDR3 extends over 11 amino acids. Here the CDR3 reads CASSASAGYTF. The CDR3 DNA sequence: TGTGCCAGCAGTGCCTCTGCGGGCTACACCTTC.

This clonotype was recorded at least ten times. The V and J genes are TRBV10-3 and TRBJ1-1, with 7 bases fitting TRBD1. The CDR3 consists of 14 residues. V trimming: 7 bases; J trimming: 3 bases; junction bases outside the gene matches: 8. Germline-derived CDR1 and CDR2 are ENHRY and SYGVKD. The CDR3 loop is CAIKATGQHTEAFF. DNA for the CDR3: TGTGCCATCAAGGCGACAGGGCAGCACACTGAAGCTTTCTTT.

This sequence joins TRBV6-2 or TRBV6-3 and TRBJ1-5, with 7 bases fitting TRBD1. This CDR3 has 13 residues. The germline CDR1 and CDR2 sequences are MNHEY and SVGEGT. The junction had 3 bases not matched to a gene; V was cut back by 7 bases and J by 3 bases. The CDR3 sequence: CASNRGTNQPQHF. As DNA, the CDR3 is TGTGCCAGCAACAGGGGTACCAATCAGCCCCAGCATTTT.

This rearrangement joins TRBV30 to TRBJ1-2; D remains ambiguous. This CDR3 spans 12 amino acids. CDR1 and CDR2 from the germline V gene are GTSNPN and SVGIG (reference sequence). Trimming left V 3 bases short and J 7 bases short, with 12 bases between. The CDR3 DNA sequence: TGTGCCTGGAGCGTCCTATCCTTTGGCTACACCTTC. Protein product: CAWSVLSFGYTF.

This clonotype was picked up many times. V is TRBV28 and J is TRBJ2-7; 16 positions agree with TRBD2. Germline CDR1 and CDR2: MDHEN and SYDVKM. V was clipped by 7 bases and J by 2 bases; unmatched bases: 5. The CDR3 totals 16 residues. The CDR3 DNA sequence: TGTGCCAGCATGCCGGGACTAGCGGGAGGGCCCTACGAGCAGTACTTC. Amino acids: CASMPGLAGGPYEQYF. Using reference TRBV28 and TRBJ2-7 for the parts outside the CDR3, the full variable domain is DVKVTQSSRYLVKRTGEKVFLECVQDMDHENMFWYRQDPGLGLRLIYFSYDVKMKEKGDIPEGYSVSREKKERFSLILESASTNQTSMYLCASMPGLAGGPYEQYFGPGTRLTVT.

Ten or more counts support this clonotype. The chain couples TRBV29-1 to TRBJ2-5, with 10 bases that match TRBD2. There are 14 residues in the CDR3. Germline-derived CDR1 and CDR2 are SQVTM and ANQGSEA. After removal of 4 bases from V and 5 bases from J, the junction contained 7 bases not matched to a gene. CDR3 sequence (DNA): TGCAGCGTTGGGCTAGCGGGAGATTACGAGACCCAGTACTTC. Its protein product is CSVGLAGDYETQYF.

The chain combines TRBV30 with TRBJ1-2; possibly TRBD1 for D (5 bases). Between the trimmed V and J ends, which lost 2 bases and 2 bases, there was a span of 12 bases. Germline V gene lookup returns CDR1 GTSNPN and CDR2 SVGIG (reference sequence). There are 14 residues in the CDR3. The CDR3 DNA is TGTGCCTGGAGTCGGGGCAGAAGGAACTATGGCTACACCTTC. This encodes CAWSRGRRNYGYTF. The variable domain in full, with the rest retrieved from reference TRBV30 and TRBJ1-2, is SQTIHQWPATLVQPVGSPLSLECTVEGTSNPNLYWYRQAAGRGLQLLFYSVGIGQISSEVPQNLSASRPQDRQFILSSKKLLLSDSGFYLCAWSRGRRNYGYTFGSGTRLTVV.

This clonotype occurred a few times. This chain links TRBV6-1 with TRBJ1-2, with D tentatively TRBD1 (6 bases). The germline V and J ends were trimmed by 6 bases and 5 bases, with 13 bases remaining between them. Germline V CDR1 and CDR2: MNHNS, SASEGT. The CDR3 has 13 amino acids. CDR3 bases: TGTGCCAGCAGGATCGGACAGAGTTATGGCTACACCTTC. Translated, it gives CASRIGQSYGYTF.

The rearrangement joins TRBV10-3 to TRBJ2-5, with 7 positions matching TRBD1. J lost 5 bases, V lost 3 bases, and 9 bases had no gene match. CDR1 and CDR2 from the germline V gene are ENHRY and SYGVKD. This CDR3 has 15 amino acids. The CDR3 protein is CAISDPTGHGETQYF. The CDR3 coding sequence is TGTGCCATCAGTGACCCGACAGGGCATGGGGAGACCCAGTACTTC.

This clonotype was found many times. The chain carries TRBV28 and TRBJ1-6, with 7 bases that match TRBD1. CDR1 MDHEN and CDR2 SYDVKM come from the germline V gene. Trimming at V came to 4 bases and at J to 13 bases, leaving 7 bases not matched to a gene. The length of the CDR3 is 13 residues. In DNA, the CDR3 is TGTGCCAGCAGTTCTGGACAGGCCCGCCCCCTCCACTTT. This translates into CASSSGQARPLHF. Full variable domain (remainder filled in from reference TRBV28 and TRBJ1-6): DVKVTQSSRYLVKRTGEKVFLECVQDMDHENMFWYRQDPGLGLRLIYFSYDVKMKEKGDIPEGYSVSREKKERFSLILESASTNQTSMYLCASSSGQARPLHFGNGTRLTVT.

Ten or more counts support this clonotype. V gene TRBV10-3 combines with J gene TRBJ2-5; 12 bases line up with TRBD1. Germline CDR1 reads ENHRY; CDR2 reads SYGVKD. The J segment lost 6 bases and the V segment lost 6 bases, leaving 2 bases of the junction unmatched. CDR3 length: 13 amino acids. The CDR3 sequence: CAIRWDRGQTQYF. The CDR3 DNA reads as TGTGCCATCAGATGGGACAGGGGGCAGACCCAGTACTTC.

There are many counts of this clonotype. This sequence joins TRBV5-1 and TRBJ2-7, with TRBD2 matching 12 bases. Germline CDR1 SGHRS, CDR2 YFSETQ. The CDR3 spans 16 residues. The V segment lost 0 bases and the J segment 7 bases; nucleotides outside the gene matches: 8. The CDR3 nucleotides are TGCGCCAGCAGCTTGGGCTCTAGCGGGAGGGCGATGGAGCAGTACTTC. Its translation: CASSLGSSGRAMEQYF.

This clonotype has at least ten counts. The V gene is TRBV19, the J gene TRBJ2-2; D not resolved. Trimming stripped 6 bases from V and 2 bases from J, with 16 bases between. The CDR3 length is 16 residues. Germline values: CDR1 LNHDA, CDR2 SQIVND (reference sequence). The CDR3 sequence is CASRIERGLNTGELFF. The CDR3 bases are TGTGCCAGTAGGATCGAGCGTGGGCTCAACACCGGGGAGCTGTTTTTT. Full variable domain (remainder filled in from reference TRBV19 and TRBJ2-2): DGGITQSPKYLFRKEGQNVTLSCEQNLNHDAMYWYRQDPGQGLRLIYYSQIVNDFQKGDIAEGYSVSREKKESFPLTVTSAQKNPTAFYLCASRIERGLNTGELFFGEGSRLTVL.

This clonotype was counted at least ten times. The genes are TRBV29-1 and TRBJ1-1; weak D call: TRBD1 (6 bases). CDR1 and CDR2 (germline): SQVTM, ANQGSEA. CDR3 length equals 16 residues. CDR3 region: CIYPGGLVIVNTEAFF. Here the CDR3 DNA reads TGCATCTACCCGGGGGGCTTAGTTATCGTGAACACTGAAGCTTTCTTT.

This clonotype was counted ten times or more. The rearrangement links TRBV20-1 to TRBJ1-5; D not resolved. In germline, CDR1 is DFQATT, CDR2 SNEGSKA (reference sequence). V lost 6 bases and J 0 bases, leaving 18 bases between the germline ends. This CDR3 spans 16 amino acids. The CDR3 DNA is TGCAGTGCCTCTTCATACCAAGGCAGTAGCAATCAGCCCCAGCATTTT. Translated: CSASSYQGSSNQPQHF.